These 20 T cell receptor beta chains were all obtained from the same sample, sequenced in a study of shared clonotypes between healthy human individuals. This table comes from immunoSEQ multiplex PCR, and its TCRdb copy is limited to in-frame clones, with some not included. Seen here are a few million clones, around nine tenths observed once, and the top ten hold 0.13% to 0.15%. Sequencing input: naive CD4+ T cells sorted from blood. Specified subset: CD45RA+ positively selected. These receptors came from a man aged 18 to 35 in good health.

The count of this clone is one. This chain connects TRBV19 to TRBJ1-5; perhaps TRBD1 as D (6 bases). V was pared by 4 bases and J by 3 bases, with 13 bases between. Germline CDR1 is LNHDA and CDR2 is SQIVND (reference sequence). This CDR3 comprises 15 residues. The CDR3 protein is CASSNRQDDNQPQHF. The CDR3 DNA reads TGTGCCAGTAGTAACAGACAGGACGACAATCAGCCCCAGCATTTT.

The CDR3 nucleotides read TGTGCCAGCAGCCCCCTCGGAGGAGGTGGGTACAATGAGCAGTTCTTC. It specifies CASSPLGGGGYNEQFF. J is TRBJ2-1 and V is TRBV9, with D possibly matching TRBD2 (5 bases). The germline V and J ends were trimmed by 4 bases and 4 bases, with 18 bases remaining between them. Germline assignment: CDR1 SGDLS and CDR2 YYNGEE. CDR3 length equals 16 residues.

The chain links TRBV11-3 to TRBJ2-1; 10 nucleotides line up with TRBD1. This CDR3 comprises 15 residues. Germline assignment: CDR1 SGHNT and CDR2 YENEEA. The V gene end was trimmed by 5 bases and the J gene end by 3 bases; junction bases not matched to a gene: 4. The chain's CDR3 is CASSNRDRGYNEQFF. The CDR3 DNA reads as TGTGCCAGCAGCAACCGGGACAGGGGCTACAATGAGCAGTTCTTC.

CDR3 residues: CASSLASSGTLNSPLHF. DNA for the CDR3: TGTGCCAGCAGCTTAGCATCCTCAGGGACCTTAAATTCACCCCTCCACTTT. The rearrangement joins TRBV5-4 to TRBJ1-6; D perhaps matches TRBD1 (5 bases). CDR3 length: 17 residues. V lost 2 bases, J lost 7 bases, and 19 bases lay in between. Germline V gene data show CDR1 as SGHNT and CDR2 as YYREEE (reference sequence).

The chain carries TRBV7-9 and TRBJ2-3; D gene ambiguous. V dropped 3 bases and J dropped 2 bases, with 15 bases sitting between them. Germline V CDR1 and CDR2: SEHNR, FQNEAQ (reference sequence). CDR3 length equals 16 residues. This CDR3 is CASSFRELFSTDTQYF. The CDR3 DNA sequence: TGTGCCAGCAGCTTCCGCGAACTCTTTTCCACAGATACGCAGTATTTT.

CDR3 DNA sequence: TGCGCCAGCAGCCAACCTGACAGGCCCATGGGAGAGCAGTACTTC. Encoded protein: CASSQPDRPMGEQYF. The genes are TRBV4-1 and TRBJ2-7; D is possibly TRBD1 (6 bases). The germline V gene has CDR1 MGHRA and CDR2 YSYEKL. The V gene lost 2 bases and the J gene lost 7 bases, with 18 bases spanning the gap. The CDR3 has 15 residues.

This chain connects TRBV28 to TRBJ2-7; D uncertain. V lost 4 bases and J 2 bases, leaving 15 bases between the germline ends. Germline V lookup: CDR1 MDHEN, CDR2 SYDVKM. The CDR3 spans 15 residues. Written as DNA, the CDR3 is TGTGCCAGCAGTTCTCTTTTCCGACAACCCTACGAGCAGTACTTC. Amino acids: CASSSLFRQPYEQYF. The entire variable domain, with the rest obtained from reference TRBV28 and TRBJ2-7, is as follows: DVKVTQSSRYLVKRTGEKVFLECVQDMDHENMFWYRQDPGLGLRLIYFSYDVKMKEKGDIPEGYSVSREKKERFSLILESASTNQTSMYLCASSSLFRQPYEQYFGPGTRLTVT.

With regard to this clone: This same CDR3 is encoded by further DNA sequences in the sample. CDR3 in amino acids: CASSSGGDTQYF. The CDR3 coding sequence is TGTGCCAGTAGCTCAGGGGGGGATACGCAGTATTTT. This sequence joins TRBV19 and TRBJ2-3, with a possible D match to TRBD1 (7 bases). The CDR3 has 12 residues. Germline CDR1 and CDR2: LNHDA and SQIVND (reference sequence). V shed 6 bases and J shed 6 bases, with 10 bases lying between them.

This clone was observed a handful of times. This CDR3 is also generated by other DNA sequences in the sample. The chain uses TRBV10-3 and TRBJ1-6, with 7 nucleotides matching TRBD1. V was pared by 6 bases and J by 5 bases, with 1 base of the junction left unmatched. The CDR3 totals 13 residues. Germline lookup yields CDR1 ENHRY and CDR2 SYGVKD. CDR3 region: CAISGQDNSPLHF. The CDR3 DNA follows: TGTGCCATCAGCGGACAGGATAATTCACCCCTCCACTTT.

The genes are TRBV5-1 and TRBJ2-3, with 7 nucleotides matching TRBD2. The V segment lost 5 bases and the J segment 6 bases; nucleotides outside the gene matches: 18. The CDR3 totals 17 residues. Looked up from germline, CDR1 is SGHRS and CDR2 is YFSETQ. CDR3: CASRRGVASGVWDTQYF. The DNA for the CDR3 is TGCGCCAGCAGACGGGGAGTGGCGAGCGGGGTGTGGGATACGCAGTATTTT.

CDR3 sequence reads: CASSTVGRSNTGELFF. The CDR3 coding sequence is TGTGCCAGCAGCACCGTAGGCAGGTCGAACACCGGGGAGCTGTTTTTT. The V call is TRBV5-4, the J call TRBJ2-2; no clear D gene. Trimming took 4 bases from V and 0 from J, leaving 13 bases between them. Germline V gives CDR1 SGHNT, CDR2 YYREEE (reference sequence). CDR3 length: 16 amino acids. The complete variable domain, with remaining parts taken from reference TRBV5-4 and TRBJ2-2, reads ETGVTQSPTHLIKTRGQQVTLRCSSQSGHNTVSWYQQALGQGPQFIFQYYREEENGRGNFPPRFSGLQFPNYSSELNVNALELDDSALYLCASSTVGRSNTGELFFGEGSRLTVL.

This clone has just one count. The chain couples TRBV7-2 to TRBJ2-5, with 8 nucleotides matching TRBD2. The CDR3 length is 14 residues. V dropped 5 bases and J dropped 4; count of bases not matched to a gene: 6. CDR1 and CDR2 from the germline V gene are SGHTA and FQGNSA. The CDR3 nucleotides read TGTGCCAGCAGCCCCTCGGGGGGGCGAGAGACCCAGTACTTC. It encodes CASSPSGGRETQYF.

The CDR3 sequence: CASTPRSADYEQYF. CDR3 DNA sequence: TGTGCCAGCACCCCTCGATCAGCAGATTACGAGCAGTACTTC. J is TRBJ2-7 and V is TRBV6-6, with D unresolved. Per the germline V gene, CDR1 is MNHNY and CDR2 is SVGAGI (reference sequence). The CDR3 sequence is 14 residues long. V was shortened by 7 bases and J by 4 bases, with 17 bases between the two germline ends.

This clone appeared once. The rearrangement links TRBV10-2 to TRBJ2-1, with D maybe TRBD2 (6 bases). CDR1 is WSHSY, CDR2 SAAADI, per germline. The CDR3 is 13 amino acids. Trimming stripped 2 bases from V and 8 bases from J, with 10 bases between. CDR3 nucleotide sequence: TGCGCCAGCAGTGAGAGGCCGGGAGATGAGCAGTTCTTC. This translates into CASSERPGDEQFF.

The chain employs TRBV4-3 and TRBJ2-1; 11 bases map to TRBD2. The germline CDR1 and CDR2 sequences are LGHNA and YSLEER. The CDR3 has 17 residues. V lost 6 bases and J lost 4; bases outside the gene matches: 11. The CDR3 DNA follows: TGCGCCAGCAGTTCTGGGACTAGCGGTACCTCTTACAATGAGCAGTTCTTC. Protein sequence: CASSSGTSGTSYNEQFF.

The J gene is TRBJ2-5, the V gene TRBV4-2; 10 nucleotides match TRBD2. This CDR3 has 17 amino acids. J lost 4 bases, V lost 1 base, and 9 bases had no gene match. Germline V CDR1 and CDR2: LGHNA, YNFKEQ. For the CDR3, the DNA is TGTGCCAGCAGCCAAGCCAGCGGGGGGGCCTTTGCAGAGACCCAGTACTTC. This codes for CASSQASGGAFAETQYF.

This clone was detected only once. The sample contains more than one DNA sequence encoding this CDR3. The chain combines TRBV29-1 with TRBJ2-7, with D uncertain. This CDR3 region has 11 residues. V lost 6 bases and J 6 bases, leaving 12 bases between the germline ends. Per the germline V gene, CDR1 is SQVTM and CDR2 is ANQGSEA. Here the CDR3 reads CSVVRGGEQYF. DNA for the CDR3: TGCAGCGTCGTCCGCGGTGGCGAGCAGTACTTC.

This clone appeared a single time. The gene calls are TRBV6-1 and TRBJ2-4; 9 bases line up with TRBD1. Germline V gene data show CDR1 as MNHNS and CDR2 as SASEGT. With 6 bases clipped from V and 2 bases from J, the junction kept 5 bases outside the gene matches. The CDR3 contains 15 residues. For the CDR3, the DNA is TGTGCCAGCAGAAAACAGGGGGCCACCAAAAACATTCAGTACTTC. Its translation is CASRKQGATKNIQYF.

Note on this clone: Within the sample, other DNA sequences also encode this same CDR3. The chain combines TRBV7-2 with TRBJ2-2; 11 bases map to TRBD1. This CDR3 has 15 residues. V shed 2 bases, J shed 8 bases, and the junction held 4 bases outside the gene matches. Germline V gene sequence: CDR1 SGHTA, CDR2 FQGNSA. In DNA form, the CDR3 reads TGTGCCAGCAGCTTACTAGGACAGGGGGCAGGGGAGCTGTTTTTT. The encoded protein is CASSLLGQGAGELFF.

V usage is TRBV10-3 and J usage is TRBJ2-7; 10 bases are shared with TRBD1. The CDR3 is 15 amino acids. V lost 3 bases and J lost 4; bases outside the gene matches: 6. In germline, CDR1 is ENHRY, CDR2 SYGVKD. Written as DNA, the CDR3 is TGTGCCATCAGTGACGGGACAGGGGAAAAGTACGAGCAGTACTTC. Its protein is CAISDGTGEKYEQYF.